This T cell receptor (beta chain) was captured in a study of STAT5B mutations in CD4+ large granular lymphocyte leukemia (dated by TCRdb to between 2021 and 2024). For context, the study as a whole: Among healthy controls, the CDR3 'QG' motif was associated with a particular HLA allele. The purity of purified fractions was confirmed by flow cytometry on FACSCanto II or FACSVerse to exceed 95% among lymphocytes. TCRbeta repertoires of CD4+ T-cell large granular lymphocyte leukemia patients were compared with those of healthy blood donors.

Broad study findings and their caveats: Each patient's main leukemic clonotypes were private, but about 27% of these clonotypes showed up at low frequency in the non-leukemic repertoires of other patients. Compared with healthy CD4+ repertoires, CD4-sorted patient repertoires appeared more clonal, and this difference remained even after the putative leukemic clones were removed. TRBV06-family usage was enriched among the top patient clones (8/27) compared with healthy controls (2/35). Data were not HLA-matched; higher clonality in CD4+ versus CD8+ T-LGLL could reflect the relatively small sample size.

Of note for this clone: It lacks a known antigen. No much larger clone exists at a distance of one base, and base qualities are not known.

The healthy controls were 35 or so blood donors, and the buffy coats of these donors were supplied by the Finnish Red Cross blood service. All TCR-sequenced material derived from peripheral blood: patient blood samples and healthy donor buffy coats. Peripheral blood mononuclear cells were isolated by Ficoll-Hypaque gradient centrifugation. CD4+ cells were purified magnetically from the buffy coats of healthy controls. The Gentra Puregene Cell and Tissue kit was used to extract genomic DNA, and a Qubit 2.0 fluorometer was used to measure the amount of genomic DNA. V sheds 4 bases and J sheds 0 bases, leaving 14 bases between their ends. The germline V gene gives CDR1 as SQVTM and CDR2 as ANQGSEA. From the cysteine through the phenylalanine, the CDR3 covers 15 amino acids. CDR3 DNA is the only sequence kept; it has 45 bases, read in frame from the first base. TCRbeta rearrangements were sequenced from genomic DNA using the immunoSEQ assay at survey resolution. Per the source publication's procedure: In the TCR sequencing data, the smallest productive clonotype frequency that could be detected was 2.59 x 10-5. Analyses included only productive TCRbeta rearrangements, meaning complete and in-frame sequences. Clonality for each sample was calculated as Simpson clonality in the immunoSEQ Analyzer version 3.0. Based on frequency, clones were grouped as very rare, small, medium, large (1-20%) or hyperexpanded (>20%). Generation probabilities were estimated with OLGA 1.2.3, V-gene circos plots were generated with VDJtools, specificities were searched for in VDJdb, and CDR3 motifs were identified with GLIPH. TCRdb stores this immuneACCESS table with in-frame sequences only. Part of the clones is absent; in the studies checked, under half of the shortfall reflects unresolved V genes, and no reason is known for the rest. The V and J calls and the clone size are those of that table, but D and trimming were determined from the DNA. For this sample the table gives about 21,000 clones, of which more than 65% were detected only once. 30% of the sample is in the top ten clones.

In this chain, TRBV29-1 is recombined with TRBJ2-3, with the D segment identity uncertain. The sequenced sample consisted of CD4+ T cells from blood buffy coats. This sequence was found in a human donor in good health. This receptor has the CDR3 CSVVLLIPSTDTQYF. The bases are TGCAGCGTTGTCCTCTTGATCCCAAGCACAGATACGCAGTATTTT.